The 7 T cell receptor beta chains listed next were all sequenced from one sample in a study of OX40 agonist ivuxolimab in advanced cancers. Library creation used the immunoSEQ multiplex PCR assay. In TCRdb, the immuneACCESS table is reduced to in-frame sequences with V and J assigned. These tables do not hold every clone; where another copy was compared, an unresolved V gene accounts for under half, and the others remain unexplained. Across this sample there are approximately 89,000 clones, with 70% to 90% seen only once. The ten largest clones capture 0.5% of the sample. The material was CD4+ or CD8+ T cells sorted from blood, obtained in a trial of the OX40 agonist ivuxolimab. All receptors derive from an adult with an advanced solid tumor such as melanoma, head and neck, liver or kidney cancer.

The chain's CDR3 is CASSPPGAGTEAFF. The CDR3 DNA sequence: TGTGCCAGCTCACCACCGGGCGCTGGGACTGAAGCTTTCTTT. V usage is TRBV18 and J usage is TRBJ1-1, with D uncertain. The germline V gene encodes CDR1 KGHSH and CDR2 LQKENI. This CDR3 has 14 residues. Trimming shortened V by 0 bases and J by 5 bases, and 10 bases separated the two germline ends.

There are a few counts of this clone. For the CDR3, the DNA is TGTGCCAGCAGCAAAAATAGCAATCAGCCCCAGCATTTT. It codes for CASSKNSNQPQHF. The rearrangement links TRBV7-9 to TRBJ1-5; D gene unclear. Trimming removed 5 bases from V and 0 bases from J, with 5 bases in between. The CDR3 sequence is 13 residues long. Per the germline V gene, CDR1 is SEHNR and CDR2 is FQNEAQ (reference sequence).

This sequence joins TRBV7-8 and TRBJ1-5; no clear D. The CDR3 contains 13 residues. CDR1 is SGHVS and CDR2 is FQNEAQ in the germline V gene. Between the trimmed V and J ends, which lost 7 bases and 4 bases, there was a span of 11 bases. The CDR3 bases are TGTGCCAGCACAGGACGGATTAATCAGCCCCAGCATTTT. Protein sequence: CASTGRINQPQHF.

V and J are TRBV7-3 and TRBJ2-3; the D gene is possibly TRBD1 (7 bases). The CDR3 has 15 residues. Germline loops: CDR1 SGHTA, CDR2 FQGTGA. Trimming stripped 5 bases from V and 0 bases from J, with 12 bases between. The CDR3 loop reads CASSPQGGSTDTQYF. DNA for the CDR3: TGTGCCAGCAGCCCCCAGGGGGGCAGCACAGATACGCAGTATTTT. Drawing the rest from reference TRBV7-3 and TRBJ2-3, the complete variable domain is GAGVSQTPSNKVTEKGKYVELRCDPISGHTALYWYRQSLGQGPEFLIYFQGTGAADDSGLPNDRFFAVRPEGSVSTLKIQRTERGDSAVYLCASSPQGGSTDTQYFGPGTRLTVL.

The chain has TRBV5-4 and TRBJ2-7, with D possibly TRBD1 on 6 matching bases. There are 16 residues in the CDR3. CDR1 is SGHNT and CDR2 is YYREEE in the germline V gene (reference sequence). Trimming stripped 4 bases from V and 0 bases from J, with 17 bases between. Written as DNA, the CDR3 is TGTGCCAGCAGCCTCCCCCCTGGACAGAGCTCCTACGAGCAGTACTTC. Translating gives CASSLPPGQSSYEQYF. Filled out from reference TRBV5-4 and TRBJ2-7, the complete variable domain reads ETGVTQSPTHLIKTRGQQVTLRCSSQSGHNTVSWYQQALGQGPQFIFQYYREEENGRGNFPPRFSGLQFPNYSSELNVNALELDDSALYLCASSLPPGQSSYEQYFGPGTRLTVT.

The chain carries TRBV6-1 and TRBJ1-2; a weak D match, TRBD1 (6 bases). CDR1 MNHNS and CDR2 SASEGT come from the germline V gene. The CDR3 runs 13 residues. V was cut by 7 bases and J by 3 bases, with 12 bases left in between. As DNA, the CDR3 is TGTGCCAGCAACCCCAGGGGAGACTATGGCTACACCTTC. Translation: CASNPRGDYGYTF.

The chain carries TRBV7-2 and TRBJ2-1; D remains ambiguous. This CDR3 region has 15 residues. Trimming pared 5 bases from V and 1 base from J, leaving 12 bases between. CDR1 is SGHTA, CDR2 FQGNSA, per germline. CDR3 loop: CASSQDRNSYNEQFF. The DNA for the CDR3 is TGTGCCAGCAGCCAGGACCGGAATTCCTACAATGAGCAGTTCTTC.